The 19 T cell receptor beta chains listed next were all sequenced from one sample in a study of T-cell memory formation after mild COVID-19. Each CDR3 protein gets one entry after TCRdb re-called the 5' RACE reads with MiXCR. Of 150,000 or so distinct CDR3 sequences detected, around 30% appear once; the ten largest clones hold around 12%. The sample comprised PBMCs or a T cell subset sorted from them (not recorded which). These receptors all stem from an adult woman who had mild COVID-19 (a few samples of this study predate the infection). Cell type and time point are not known.

In its sample, this clonotype was seen a few times. The J gene is TRBJ2-7, the V gene TRBV27, with 10 bases that match TRBD1. The CDR3 is made up of 14 amino acids. V lost 8 bases and J lost 4; bases outside the gene matches: 8. Germline V gene data show CDR1 as MNHEY and CDR2 as SMNVEV (reference sequence). CDR3 in DNA: TGTGCCAGCCGACGAGGGACAGGGGCGTACGAGCAGTACTTC. Its protein is CASRRGTGAYEQYF.

This clonotype was recorded once. The chain is built from TRBV7-6 and TRBJ2-7; TRBD1 might be the D (5 bases). The CDR3 consists of 15 residues. The germline V gene has CDR1 SGHVS and CDR2 FNYEAQ. Trimming cost V 3 bases and J 2 bases, with 14 bases left between them. The CDR3 loop reads CASSFRAGIAYEQYF. Here the CDR3 DNA reads TGTGCCAGCAGCTTTCGGGCAGGGATCGCCTACGAGCAGTACTTC.

Only one count was recorded for this clonotype. CDR3 sequence reads: CASSRQGPSLGEQYF. Here the CDR3 DNA reads TGTGCCAGCAGCCGACAGGGACCTTCCTTGGGAGAGCAGTACTTC. The genes are TRBV6-5 and TRBJ2-7; 7 bases fit TRBD1. CDR1 is MNHEY and CDR2 is SVGAGI in the germline V gene. The V and J ends lost 6 bases and 7 bases, in that order; junction bases with no gene match: 15. The CDR3 contains 15 residues.

The chain recombines TRBV18 with TRBJ2-7; 12 nucleotides agree with TRBD1. This CDR3 spans 15 amino acids. With V trimmed by 3 bases and J by 4 bases, 4 bases remained unmatched. Germline-derived CDR1 and CDR2 are KGHSH and LQKENI. CDR3 residues: CASSPLGQGAYEQYF. CDR3 coding DNA: TGTGCCAGCTCACCTCTGGGACAGGGGGCTTACGAGCAGTACTTC.

This clonotype was counted only a few times. The chain carries TRBV24-1 and TRBJ2-2, with TRBD2 matching over 9 bases. The CDR3 consists of 16 residues. Trimming cost V 3 bases and J 7 bases; bases outside gene matches: 8. Germline V gene lookup returns CDR1 KGHDR and CDR2 SFDVKD. CDR3 in DNA: TGTGCCACCAGTGATCAAATAGCGGGAGCGGTCGGGGAGCTGTTTTTT. Its translation: CATSDQIAGAVGELFF.

V usage is TRBV11-2 and J usage is TRBJ2-1; TRBD2 aligns across 8 bases. Per the germline V gene, CDR1 is SGHAT and CDR2 is FQNNGV. Trimming at V came to 2 bases and at J to 4 bases, leaving 7 bases not matched to a gene. The CDR3 spans 16 residues. The CDR3 reads CASSLTGTSWYNEQFF. CDR3 in DNA: TGTGCCAGCAGCTTAACCGGGACTAGTTGGTACAATGAGCAGTTCTTC.

This clonotype was counted once. The V gene is TRBV2, the J gene TRBJ2-3, with D perhaps being TRBD1 or TRBD2 (5 bases each). V was clipped by 5 bases and J by 2 bases, with 14 bases between them. Germline V gives CDR1 SNHLY, CDR2 FYNNEI. The CDR3 is 15 amino acids. DNA of the CDR3: TGTGCCAGCAGTCTCGATCGGGGACCCACAGATACGCAGTATTTT. Amino acids: CASSLDRGPTDTQYF.

This clonotype was seen only a few times. The chain is built from TRBV6-5 and TRBJ2-1, with 9 bases matching TRBD2. The CDR3 extends over 18 amino acids. Germline CDR1 is MNHEY and CDR2 is SVGAGI. V gave up 0 bases and J gave up 4 bases; unmatched junction bases: 10. CDR3 region: CASSYSPLAGGPYNEQFF. CDR3 coding DNA: TGTGCCAGCAGTTACTCTCCCCTCGCGGGGGGGCCTTACAATGAGCAGTTCTTC.

This clonotype was counted many times. The chain recombines TRBV11-2 with TRBJ2-5; no clear D. The CDR3 has 15 residues. Trimming removed 3 bases from V and 1 base from J, with 12 bases in between. Germline CDR1 SGHAT, CDR2 FQNNGV. This CDR3 reads CASSFTNTVQETQYF. CDR3 coding DNA: TGTGCCAGCAGCTTTACTAACACCGTCCAAGAGACCCAGTACTTC.

This clonotype was counted many times. The J gene is TRBJ2-1, the V gene TRBV4-3; possibly TRBD2 for D (5 bases). Trimming stripped 1 base from V and 12 bases from J, with 13 bases between. CDR3 length equals 13 residues. The germline V gene encodes CDR1 LGHNA and CDR2 YSLEER. CDR3 amino acids: CASSQGTLLTQFF. The CDR3 coding sequence is TGCGCCAGCAGCCAAGGGACTTTACTTACGCAGTTCTTC.

This clonotype turned up a few times. The rearrangement uses TRBV6-6 and TRBJ2-7; D call uncertain. Germline loops: CDR1 MNHNY, CDR2 SVGAGI (reference sequence). This CDR3 is 11 amino acids long. Trimming cost V 6 bases and J 7 bases, with 10 bases left between them. The CDR3 DNA follows: TGTGCCAGCAGCCCCGCCTCGGAGCAGTACTTC. Amino acid sequence: CASSPASEQYF.

This clonotype was found a few times. The chain employs TRBV20-1 and TRBJ1-2, with no clear D. V was shortened by 5 bases and J by 8 bases, with 15 bases between the two germline ends. The CDR3 runs 12 residues. CDR1 is DFQATT, CDR2 SNEGSKA, per germline (reference sequence). This chain's CDR3 is CSAAEDERGYTF. The CDR3, as DNA: TGCAGTGCTGCAGAGGACGAACGGGGCTACACCTTC.

The chain uses TRBV9 and TRBJ1-1, with no clear D. The CDR3 length is 14 residues. V was cut by 0 bases and J by 1 base, with 7 bases left in between. The germline CDR1 and CDR2 sequences are SGDLS and YYNGEE. The CDR3 region has the DNA TGTGCCAGCAGCGTAGCAGGCGGGAACACTGAAGCTTTCTTT. Translating gives CASSVAGGNTEAFF.

The chain employs TRBV7-6 and TRBJ2-1; perhaps TRBD2 as D (5 bases). There are 13 residues in the CDR3. Deletions cut 1 base from V and 7 bases from J, with 8 bases between. Germline V CDR1 and CDR2: SGHVS, FNYEAQ. Written as DNA, the CDR3 is TGTGCCAGCAGCTTAGGTGGGAGAAATGAGCAGTTCTTC. Encoded protein: CASSLGGRNEQFF.

The genes are TRBV7-2 and TRBJ2-1; no reliable D call. CDR3 length: 12 amino acids. With 4 bases removed from V and 9 bases from J, the gap between germline ends came to 10 bases. Germline loops: CDR1 SGHTA, CDR2 FQGNSA. The CDR3 DNA follows: TGTGCCAGCAGCTCAGATTGGAGTGAGCAGTTCTTC. This gives the protein CASSSDWSEQFF.

The chain is built from TRBV7-1 and TRBJ1-1, with a weak D call TRBD1 (5 bases). TRBV7-1 is designated an ORF whose function remains uncertain. The V end was cut by 3 bases, the J end by 7 bases, with 15 bases between. There are 14 residues in the CDR3. For the CDR3, the DNA is TGTGCCAGCAGCTCGCTCGGGGGAACGGGTGAAGCTTTCTTT. Encoded protein: CASSSLGGTGEAFF.

This clonotype was picked up many times. The J gene is TRBJ1-5, the V gene TRBV5-1, with D maybe TRBD1 (5 bases). V was trimmed by 2 bases and J by 0 bases, leaving 12 bases between them. The CDR3 is 16 residues long. The V gene's germline CDR1 is SGHRS and CDR2 YFSETQ. The CDR3 is CASSFPGSYSNQPQHF. The DNA of the CDR3 is TGCGCCAGCAGCTTCCCAGGGAGCTATAGCAATCAGCCCCAGCATTTT.

V usage is TRBV3-1 and J usage is TRBJ1-2; D is possibly TRBD1 (5 bases). The CDR3 runs 17 residues. CDR1 LGHDT and CDR2 YNNKEL come from the germline V gene (reference sequence). V lost 3 bases and J 4 bases, leaving 21 bases between the germline ends. The CDR3 loop reads CASSQRKIRDASYGYTF. The CDR3 nucleotides read TGTGCCAGCAGCCAGCGCAAGATCCGGGACGCATCCTATGGCTACACCTTC. Together with reference TRBV3-1 and TRBJ1-2, the CDR3 gives the full variable domain: DTAVSQTPKYLVTQMGNDKSIKCEQNLGHDTMYWYKQDSKKFLKIMFSYNNKELIINETVPNRFSPKSPDKAHLNLHINSLELGDSAVYFCASSQRKIRDASYGYTFGSGTRLTVV.

This clonotype was found a few times. The chain has TRBV7-3 and TRBJ1-1, with D maybe TRBD1 (6 bases). Trimming cost V 5 bases and J 8 bases, with 18 bases left between them. CDR3 size: 14 residues. Germline V gives CDR1 SGHTA, CDR2 FQGTGA. CDR3 protein: CASSPIQGRLEAFF. The CDR3 nucleotides read TGTGCCAGCAGCCCTATACAGGGTAGGTTGGAAGCTTTCTTT.